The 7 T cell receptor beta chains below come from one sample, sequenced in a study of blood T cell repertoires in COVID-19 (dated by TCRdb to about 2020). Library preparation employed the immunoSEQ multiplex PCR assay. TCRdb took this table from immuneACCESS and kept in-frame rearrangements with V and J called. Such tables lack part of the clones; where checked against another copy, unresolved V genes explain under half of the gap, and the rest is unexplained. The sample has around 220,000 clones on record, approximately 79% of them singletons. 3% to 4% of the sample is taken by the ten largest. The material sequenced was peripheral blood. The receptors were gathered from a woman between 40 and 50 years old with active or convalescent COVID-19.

CDR3 coding DNA: TGCGCCAGCAGCTTTGATGGACAGGGTAATCAGCCCCAGCATTTT. Translated: CASSFDGQGNQPQHF. The rearrangement joins TRBV5-1 to TRBJ1-5, with 8 positions matching TRBD1. The CDR3 loop spans 15 amino acids. The V segment lost 2 bases and the J segment 4 bases; nucleotides outside the gene matches: 5. In germline, CDR1 is SGHRS, CDR2 YFSETQ. Looking up the rest from reference TRBV5-1 and TRBJ1-5 gives the full variable domain: KAGVTQTPRYLIKTRGQQVTLSCSPISGHRSVSWYQQTPGQGLQFLFEYFSETQRNKGNFPGRFSGRQFSNSRSEMNVSTLELGDSALYLCASSFDGQGNQPQHFGDGTRLSIL.

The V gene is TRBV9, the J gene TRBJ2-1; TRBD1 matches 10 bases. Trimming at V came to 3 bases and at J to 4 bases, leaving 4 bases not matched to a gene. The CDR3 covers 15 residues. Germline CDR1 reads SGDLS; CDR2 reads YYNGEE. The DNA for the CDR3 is TGTGCCAGCAGCGACCCGGGACAGGGGTACAATGAGCAGTTCTTC. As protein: CASSDPGQGYNEQFF.

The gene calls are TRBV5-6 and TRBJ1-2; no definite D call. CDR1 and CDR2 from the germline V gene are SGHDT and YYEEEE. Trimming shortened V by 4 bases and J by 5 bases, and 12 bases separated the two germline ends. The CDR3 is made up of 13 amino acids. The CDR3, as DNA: TGTGCCAGCAGCCCCGGGAGGTCTTATGGCTACACCTTC. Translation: CASSPGRSYGYTF.

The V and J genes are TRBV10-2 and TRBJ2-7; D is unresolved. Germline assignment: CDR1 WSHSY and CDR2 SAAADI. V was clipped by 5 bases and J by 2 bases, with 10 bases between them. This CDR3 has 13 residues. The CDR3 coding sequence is TGCGCCAGCAGTTCGGGTCTCACCTACGAGCAGTACTTC. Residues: CASSSGLTYEQYF.

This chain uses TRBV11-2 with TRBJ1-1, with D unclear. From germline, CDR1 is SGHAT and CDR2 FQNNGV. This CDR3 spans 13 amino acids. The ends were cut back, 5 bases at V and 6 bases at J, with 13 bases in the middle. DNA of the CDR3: TGTGCCAGCAGCGCCCCGGGGTACTCTGAAGCTTTCTTT. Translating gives CASSAPGYSEAFF.

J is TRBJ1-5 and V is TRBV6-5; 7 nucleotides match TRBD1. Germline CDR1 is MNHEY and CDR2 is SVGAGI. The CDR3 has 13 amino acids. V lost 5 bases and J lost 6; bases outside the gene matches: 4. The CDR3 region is CASSRDRTQPQHF. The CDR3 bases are TGTGCCAGCAGTCGGGACAGAACTCAGCCCCAGCATTTT.

CDR3 amino acids: CAWSHGTGNQPQHF. The CDR3 nucleotides are TGTGCCTGGAGCCACGGGACAGGGAATCAGCCCCAGCATTTT. The V gene is TRBV30, the J gene TRBJ1-5, with 9 positions matching TRBD1. This CDR3 comprises 14 residues. Germline V gene data show CDR1 as GTSNPN and CDR2 as SVGIG (reference sequence). With V trimmed by 3 bases and J by 4 bases, 4 bases remained unmatched.